This passage covers 21 T cell receptor beta chains from one sample sequenced in a study of cytomegalovirus exposure and HLA in healthy donors. In the PCR, 60 Vbeta and 13 Jbeta primers were used. The protocol was immunoSEQ multiplex PCR, while the TCRdb copy is restricted to in-frame clones and leaves out a portion. The sample has some 130,000 clones, approximately 61% seen once; the top ten hold about 1.5%. Material: PBMCs. These receptors came from a human donor in good health.

Remarks on this clone: A read error may produce the germline difference seen at one junction end. This chain links TRBV11-2 with TRBJ2-2; 7 bases match TRBD1. The CDR3 loop spans 14 amino acids. The germline V gene has CDR1 SGHAT and CDR2 FQNNGV. CDR3 nucleotides: TGTGCCAGCAGCACCAGGGGGAACGCCGGGGAGCTGTTTTTT. This sequence encodes CASSTRGNAGELFF.

This clone showed up just a few times. The rearrangement joins TRBV11-3 to TRBJ1-1; D remains unclear. Germline loops: CDR1 SGHNT, CDR2 YENEEA. Trimming cost V 5 bases and J 4 bases, with 11 bases left between them. This CDR3 has 13 amino acids. The CDR3 DNA is TGTGCCAGCAGCCGGGTGCGGAGCACTGAAGCTTTCTTT. This codes for CASSRVRSTEAFF.

This chain connects TRBV6-5 to TRBJ2-2; D remains ambiguous. Germline CDR1 MNHEY, CDR2 SVGAGI. The V end lost 8 bases, the J end lost 3 bases, and 7 bases lay between the germline ends. The CDR3 extends over 12 amino acids. The CDR3 DNA follows: TGTGCCAGCCAGAGGTACACCGGGGAGCTGTTTTTT. Encoded protein: CASQRYTGELFF.

In this sample, this clone turned up a few times. The CDR3 here is CASRAGGTRSYEQYF. The CDR3 DNA sequence: TGTGCCAGCCGTGCGGGGGGGACTCGCTCCTACGAGCAGTACTTC. V usage is TRBV6-6 and J usage is TRBJ2-7, with TRBD2 matching over 9 bases. The length of the CDR3 is 15 residues. The germline V gene has CDR1 MNHNY and CDR2 SVGAGI (reference sequence). Germline trimming cut 8 bases from V and 0 bases from J; bases unmatched to any gene: 8.

The V gene is TRBV6-5, the J gene TRBJ2-7; 8 positions match TRBD2. The CDR3 loop spans 12 amino acids. J lost 10 bases, V lost 4 bases, and 6 bases had no gene match. From germline, CDR1 is MNHEY and CDR2 SVGAGI. Here the CDR3 reads CASSSPGLVQYF. As DNA, the CDR3 is TGTGCCAGCAGTTCTCCGGGACTAGTTCAGTACTTC.

The table lists this clone with a count of one. The chain joins TRBV7-2 to TRBJ2-2; no definite D call. Trimming shortened V by 3 bases and J by 5 bases, and 4 bases separated the two germline ends. There are 12 residues in the CDR3. Germline CDR1 SGHTA, CDR2 FQGNSA. The CDR3 DNA sequence: TGTGCCAGCAGCTTGGAGACCGGGGAGCTGTTTTTT. This translates into CASSLETGELFF.

The J gene is TRBJ2-2, the V gene TRBV2; D not resolved. The germline CDR1 and CDR2 sequences are SNHLY and FYNNEI. This CDR3 has 15 amino acids. Trimming shortened V by 6 bases and J by 4 bases, and 15 bases separated the two germline ends. The CDR3 DNA is TGTGCCAGCAGCGCCTTTAGCACGGGCACCGGGGAGCTGTTTTTT. It yields the protein CASSAFSTGTGELFF.

This clone was found a few times. The rearrangement joins TRBV19 to TRBJ2-1; possible D gene TRBD1, 5 bases. Germline V gene lookup returns CDR1 LNHDA and CDR2 SQIVND (reference sequence). V gave up 2 bases and J gave up 6 bases, with 8 bases separating them. The CDR3 consists of 13 residues. The CDR3 region has the DNA TGTGCCAGTAGTATACCAGGGCGCAATGAGCAGTTCTTC. This codes for CASSIPGRNEQFF. The full variable domain, its missing parts supplied by reference TRBV19 and TRBJ2-1, is DGGITQSPKYLFRKEGQNVTLSCEQNLNHDAMYWYRQDPGQGLRLIYYSQIVNDFQKGDIAEGYSVSREKKESFPLTVTSAQKNPTAFYLCASSIPGRNEQFFGPGTRLTVL.

Here the CDR3 DNA reads TGTGCCAGCAGTGAAGACAGGGGGTACGAGCAGTACTTC. Translation: CASSEDRGYEQYF. This chain links TRBV2 with TRBJ2-7; 8 positions match TRBD1. With V trimmed by 1 base and J by 4 bases, 0 bases remained unmatched. The V gene's germline CDR1 is SNHLY and CDR2 FYNNEI. The CDR3 has 13 residues.

This chain uses TRBV6-1 with TRBJ2-7; 8 nucleotides agree with TRBD1. After removal of 6 bases from V and 1 base from J, the junction contained 8 bases not matched to a gene. This CDR3 comprises 15 residues. Germline assignment: CDR1 MNHNS and CDR2 SASEGT. The CDR3 is CASSRTRTGSYEQYF. CDR3 bases: TGTGCCAGCAGCCGAACGAGGACAGGGTCCTACGAGCAGTACTTC.

This clone appeared a few times. V usage is TRBV9 and J usage is TRBJ1-2; D gene unclear. V was pared by 3 bases and J by 4 bases, with 22 bases between. CDR1 is SGDLS, CDR2 YYNGEE, per germline. This CDR3 has 17 residues. The CDR3 region is CASSEGGRVGSIYGYTF. As DNA, the CDR3 is TGTGCCAGCAGCGAGGGAGGTAGGGTAGGGTCGATCTATGGCTACACCTTC.

This chain links TRBV6-5 with TRBJ2-7; possibly TRBD2 for D (6 bases). V was clipped by 1 base and J by 6 bases, with 13 bases between them. CDR3 length: 14 amino acids. Germline loops: CDR1 MNHEY, CDR2 SVGAGI. CDR3 DNA: TGTGCCAGCAGTTACTTGTCCGGGAGTGGCGAGCAGTACTTC. Its protein is CASSYLSGSGEQYF.

The rearrangement links TRBV28 to TRBJ1-2; perhaps TRBD1 as D (6 bases). CDR3 length: 15 residues. V was shortened by 6 bases and J by 4 bases, with 18 bases between the two germline ends. Germline CDR1 and CDR2: MDHEN and SYDVKM. The CDR3, as DNA: TGTGCCAGCAGCATATCCAGGACAGCGGCCTATGGCTACACCTTC. Its protein is CASSISRTAAYGYTF.

This clone came up a few times. The chain employs TRBV5-1 and TRBJ1-1, with 9 bases identical to TRBD1. The CDR3 length is 14 residues. The trim removed 3 bases at V and 7 bases at J, leaving 7 bases unmatched. Germline V CDR1 and CDR2: SGHRS, YFSETQ. CDR3 residues: CASSSYRGRDEAFF. The CDR3 region has the DNA TGCGCCAGCAGCTCGTACAGGGGGCGGGATGAAGCTTTCTTT.

V gene TRBV10-1 combines with J gene TRBJ2-1; 12 nucleotides align to TRBD2. Germline lookup yields CDR1 WNHNN and CDR2 SYGVQD (reference sequence). This CDR3 is built from 16 residues. Unmatched junction bases numbered 5, after V lost 0 bases and J lost 8 bases. The CDR3 bases are TGCGCCAGCAGTGAGTCTACGACTAGCGGGAGCGATGAGCAGTTCTTC. It is translated as CASSESTTSGSDEQFF.

The chain carries TRBV6-1 and TRBJ2-7, with a weak D call TRBD1 (5 bases). The germline V gene encodes CDR1 MNHNS and CDR2 SASEGT. Trimming removed 3 bases from V and 3 bases from J, with 15 bases in between. CDR3 size: 15 residues. CDR3 nucleotide sequence: TGTGCCAGCAGTGACAGGCGACAGTCTTACTACGAGCAGTACTTC. The encoded protein is CASSDRRQSYYEQYF.

The table lists this clone with a few counts. The J gene is TRBJ2-5, the V gene TRBV7-8; 13 positions match TRBD2. The CDR3 loop spans 15 amino acids. The junction had 4 bases not matched to a gene; V was cut back by 4 bases and J by 5 bases. Germline loops: CDR1 SGHVS, CDR2 FQNEAQ. The CDR3 nucleotides read TGTGCCAGCAGCTCGTGGACTAGCGGGAGTGAGACCCAGTACTTC. Its protein product is CASSSWTSGSETQYF.

The count of this clone is one. The CDR3 DNA follows: TGTGCCAGCTCACCACAAGTGAGGTCGCAGACTAGCAACGAGCAGTACTTC. Amino acids: CASSPQVRSQTSNEQYF. The chain combines TRBV18 with TRBJ2-7; 7 positions agree with TRBD2. Germline V lookup: CDR1 KGHSH, CDR2 LQKENI. With 1 base clipped from V and 5 bases from J, the junction kept 14 bases outside the gene matches. The CDR3 spans 17 residues.

The rearrangement links TRBV12-2 to TRBJ2-7; the DNA was not compared with TRBD1, the D call given in the table. TRBV12-2 is flagged as a pseudogene. CDR3 length: 14 amino acids. The DNA of the CDR3 is TGTGCAAGTCGCTTGGGACAGGGAAACTACGAGCAGTACTTC. It codes for CASRLGQGNYEQYF.

This clone occurred a few times. This sequence joins TRBV6-1 and TRBJ2-5; D remains ambiguous. This CDR3 spans 13 amino acids. V was trimmed by 4 bases and J by 1 base, leaving 7 bases between them. CDR1 and CDR2 from the germline V gene are MNHNS and SASEGT. CDR3 sequence reads: CASSATVQETQYF. The CDR3, as DNA: TGTGCCAGCAGTGCCACTGTCCAAGAGACCCAGTACTTC.

The chain employs TRBV9 and TRBJ2-2; D is perhaps TRBD1 (6 bases). Germline V gene data show CDR1 as SGDLS and CDR2 as YYNGEE. V lost 3 bases and J lost 2, with 11 bases in between. This CDR3 is 15 amino acids long. CDR3 coding DNA: TGTGCCAGCAGCGCTAGGGACACAAACACCGGGGAGCTGTTTTTT. It codes for CASSARDTNTGELFF.